These T cell receptor beta chains were read from a single sample in a study of blood T cell repertoires in COVID-19. Only in-frame clones appear in the TCRdb table, and some are missing; sequencing was by immunoSEQ multiplex PCR. The sample carries roughly 140,000 clones, roughly nine tenths recorded once. Source material: peripheral blood. Receptor source: a woman aged 60 to 75 with active or convalescent COVID-19. CDR3s include the opening cysteine and the closing phenylalanine or tryptophan. D genes are given only for firm matches. Rows may omit the clone size; those that give it use once, few, many or a size class.

j_call clone_size v_call d_call cdr3_aa cdr3_nt
TRBJ1-1 . TRBV9 . CASSVIDGGTEAFF TGTGCCAGCAGCGTAATCGACGGCGGGACTGAAGCTTTCTTT
TRBJ1-5 . TRBV2 TRBD1 CASTIQGISNQPQHF TGTGCCAGCACAATACAGGGGATTAGCAATCAGCCCCAGCATTTT
TRBJ2-5 . TRBV5-6 TRBD2 CASSLWEGETQYF TGTGCCAGCAGCTTGTGGGAGGGGGAGACCCAGTACTTC
TRBJ2-7 . TRBV10-3 TRBD1 CAISEADRSSYEQYF TGTGCCATCAGTGAGGCGGACAGGAGCTCCTACGAGCAGTACTTC
TRBJ1-1 once TRBV18 TRBD1 CASSPTNVPGQGAGTEAFF TGTGCCAGCTCACCTACGAATGTCCCGGGACAGGGGGCTGGCACTGAAGCTTTCTTT
TRBJ1-4 . TRBV2 . CASTIRDTRFPTNEKLFF TGTGCCAGCACGATACGGGACACCCGTTTTCCAACTAATGAAAAACTGTTTTTT
TRBJ2-5 once TRBV6-2/TRBV6-3 . CASSYAQPGGTQYF TGTGCCAGCAGTTACGCCCAGCCCGGGGGGACCCAGTACTTC
TRBJ1-2 . TRBV18 . CASSPETWTNWANYGYTF TGTGCCAGCTCCCCTGAAACATGGACTAACTGGGCTAACTATGGCTACACCTTC
TRBJ2-3 few TRBV11-3 . CASSLTRTDTQYF TGTGCCAGCAGCTTAACACGCACAGATACGCAGTATTTT
TRBJ2-3 . TRBV4-3 . CASSQDLSGTDTQYF TGCGCCAGCAGCCAAGATTTATCCGGCACAGATACGCAGTATTTT
TRBJ2-7 . TRBV6-5 TRBD2 CASRLLAGGSYEQYF TGTGCCAGCAGGCTCCTAGCGGGGGGCTCCTACGAGCAGTACTTC
TRBJ2-1 . TRBV3-1/TRBV3-2 TRBD2 CASSQGVGGGLVF TGTGCCAGCAGCCAAGGGGTCGGCGGGGGGCTCGTCTTC
TRBJ2-3 . TRBV5-4 TRBD2 CASSKTSQGEDTQYF TGTGCCAGCAGCAAGACTAGCCAAGGTGAAGATACGCAGTATTTT
TRBJ1-5 . TRBV10-3 TRBD1 CAITPGTGGNQPQHF TGTGCCATCACCCCTGGGACAGGGGGCAATCAGCCCCAGCATTTT
TRBJ1-1 . TRBV11-2 . CASSLEQGRRAFF TGTGCCAGCAGCTTGGAACAGGGAAGGAGAGCTTTCTTT
TRBJ1-1 medium-sized TRBV19 . CASIEGYTEAFF TGTGCCAGTATCGAGGGCTACACTGAAGCTTTCTTT
TRBJ1-2 . TRBV19 . CASTAYQIGGPAYGYTF TGTGCCAGTACGGCCTACCAGATCGGGGGGCCTGCCTATGGCTACACCTTC
TRBJ2-5 . TRBV4-1 . CASSQDIVRGKTQYF TGCGCCAGCAGCCAAGATATCGTCCGGGGAAAGACCCAGTACTTC
TRBJ2-7 . TRBV9 TRBD1 CASSVEGQGDYEQYF TGTGCCAGCAGCGTAGAGGGACAGGGTGACTACGAGCAGTACTTC
TRBJ1-1 . TRBV5-1 . CASSLGPQGNTEAFF TGCGCCAGCAGCTTAGGGCCGCAGGGGAACACTGAAGCTTTCTTT
TRBJ1-2 few TRBV29-1 . CSVVDTPGYTF TGCAGCGTCGTGGACACGCCCGGCTACACCTTC